One sample yielded the 7 T cell receptor beta chains listed below, sequenced in a study of response to subunit inactivated influenza vaccine. TCRdb re-derived calls from the RT-PCR reads in MiXCR, one entry per CDR3 protein. The sample records 530,000 or so distinct CDR3 sequences, approximately 15% being singletons. The sequencing used PBMCs from blood, collected 12 days after vaccination. Receptors were obtained from a man between 45 and 60 years old who received an inactivated influenza vaccine.

This clonotype was detected a few times. The chain combines TRBV20-1 with TRBJ2-5; 12 nucleotides agree with TRBD2. The CDR3 length is 15 residues. J lost 2 bases, V lost 6 bases, and 7 bases had no gene match. Germline assignment: CDR1 DFQATT and CDR2 SNEGSKA (reference sequence). The CDR3 bases are TGCAGTGCAAACGGACTAGCGGGAAAGCAAGAGACCCAGTACTTC. Amino acids: CSANGLAGKQETQYF.

Notes on this clonotype: At one boundary the junction diverges from the germline segment, which might be a read error. The V and J genes are TRBV27 and TRBJ2-7, with D tentatively TRBD1 (5 bases). CDR1 and CDR2 from the germline V gene are MNHEY and SMNVEV (reference sequence). The CDR3 loop spans 15 amino acids. In nucleotides, the CDR3 is TGTGCCAGCAGTTTAGTGGGCAGGGCGGCCTACGAGCAGCACTTC. Its protein product is CASSLVGRAAYEQHF.

The gene calls are TRBV11-3 and TRBJ2-4; D is ambiguous. Germline V CDR1 and CDR2: SGHNT, YENEEA. Between the trimmed V and J ends, which lost 1 base and 1 base, there was a span of 8 bases. The CDR3 extends over 15 amino acids. The CDR3 sequence is CASSLVLAAKNIQYF. DNA for the CDR3: TGTGCCAGCAGCTTAGTTCTGGCGGCCAAAAACATTCAGTACTTC.

This clonotype was seen more than once but under ten times. The chain employs TRBV7-2 and TRBJ2-3; 12 bases fit TRBD2. V lost 1 base to trimming and J lost 7 bases; unmatched junction nucleotides: 6. The CDR3 has 16 amino acids. Germline V gives CDR1 SGHTA, CDR2 FQGNSA. CDR3: CASSLDGTSGRNTQYF. CDR3 DNA sequence: TGTGCCAGCAGCTTAGATGGGACTAGCGGGCGGAATACGCAGTATTTT.

This clonotype was counted at least ten times. The chain links TRBV29-1 to TRBJ2-5; D is possibly TRBD1 or TRBD2 (5 bases each). The CDR3 has 11 amino acids. Germline V lookup: CDR1 SQVTM, CDR2 ANQGSEA. With 4 bases removed from V and 7 bases from J, the gap between germline ends came to 10 bases. The CDR3 bases are TGCAGCGTTGGGGACCCGGGGACCCAGTACTTC. Translation gives CSVGDPGTQYF.

This clonotype has just a few counts. The CDR3 region is CASSYSQGAGANVLTF. In DNA form, the CDR3 reads TGTGCCAGCAGTTACTCACAAGGGGCTGGGGCCAACGTCCTGACTTTC. This chain uses TRBV6-5 with TRBJ2-6, with D perhaps matching TRBD1 (5 bases). The CDR3 is 16 residues long. CDR1 and CDR2 (germline): MNHEY, SVGAGI. V lost 0 bases to trimming and J lost 2 bases, with 8 bases between them.

The chain carries TRBV9 and TRBJ2-7; possible D gene TRBD2, 6 bases. V shed 4 bases and J shed 5 bases, with 19 bases lying between them. CDR1 and CDR2 (germline): SGDLS, YYNGEE. There are 15 residues in the CDR3. The CDR3: CASSSKEGSYDEQYF. DNA of the CDR3: TGTGCCAGCAGCTCAAAGGAGGGGAGTTACGACGAGCAGTACTTC.